These 17 T cell receptor beta chains were sequenced from one sample in a study of spatial heterogeneity in lung cancer. One entry per CDR3 protein, called by TCRdb with MiXCR from the 5' RACE reads. The data show 35,000 to 55,000 distinct CDR3 sequences, roughly 7% seen once. Time point defined: sample taken at primary tumor resection. Unsorted samples of tumor, nontumor lung or frozen PBMC had their whole RNA sequenced. The sample consisted of PBMCs, taken at surgery. The source of these receptors is a female donor with early-stage non-small cell lung cancer.

Many counts were recorded for this clonotype. V usage is TRBV3-1 and J usage is TRBJ2-7; D perhaps matches TRBD2 (5 bases). V gave up 4 bases and J gave up 3 bases, with 7 bases separating them. CDR1 is LGHDT, CDR2 YNNKEL, per germline (reference sequence). The CDR3 spans 12 residues. CDR3 in DNA: TGTGCCAGCAGCCCCCGGGACTACGAGCAGTACTTC. Residues: CASSPRDYEQYF.

A few counts support this clonotype. The chain employs TRBV12-3 or TRBV12-4 and TRBJ2-7, with 7 nucleotides matching TRBD2. This CDR3 is built from 14 residues. V gave up 3 bases and J gave up 2 bases; unmatched junction bases: 4. The CDR3 DNA reads as TGTGCCAGCAGTTTGGGAGGGAAGGCCTACGAGCAGTACTTC. It is translated as CASSLGGKAYEQYF.

This clonotype was counted a few times. V usage is TRBV2 and J usage is TRBJ1-1, with D perhaps TRBD1 (5 bases). This CDR3 comprises 13 residues. V lost 5 bases and J 2 bases, leaving 9 bases between the germline ends. Germline loops: CDR1 SNHLY, CDR2 FYNNEI. The CDR3 loop is CASSTDSNTEAFF. The CDR3 nucleotides read TGTGCCAGCAGTACAGACAGCAACACTGAAGCTTTCTTT.

This clonotype was counted only a few times. The chain recombines TRBV6-6 with TRBJ1-4; 9 bases are a match to TRBD1. CDR1 and CDR2 from the germline V gene are MNHNY and SVGAGI (reference sequence). V was pared by 6 bases and J by 7 bases, with 6 bases of the junction left unmatched. The CDR3 has 14 residues. The chain's CDR3 is CASSDRGAGEKLFF. DNA for the CDR3: TGTGCCAGCAGCGACAGGGGGGCTGGTGAAAAACTGTTTTTT.

The sample holds many counts of this clonotype. The V gene is TRBV20-1, the J gene TRBJ1-4; D gene uncertain. The CDR3 covers 14 residues. V shed 3 bases and J shed 0 bases, with 8 bases lying between them. From germline, CDR1 is DFQATT and CDR2 SNEGSKA (reference sequence). The CDR3 DNA reads as TGCAGTGCTAGGGCGGATGCAACTAATGAAAAACTGTTTTTT. It codes for CSARADATNEKLFF.

The chain joins TRBV7-2 to TRBJ2-1; D tentatively fits TRBD1 or TRBD2 (5 bases each). V lost 1 base to trimming and J lost 3 bases, with 10 bases between them. Germline values: CDR1 SGHTA, CDR2 FQGNSA. The CDR3 runs 15 residues. CDR3: CASSLVGDFYNEQFF. The CDR3, as DNA: TGTGCCAGCAGCTTAGTGGGGGATTTCTACAATGAGCAGTTCTTC.

This chain uses TRBV5-1 with TRBJ2-3, with 8 bases aligning to TRBD1. The CDR3 has 16 amino acids. The V gene end was trimmed by 2 bases and the J gene end by 5 bases; junction bases not matched to a gene: 10. Germline V lookup: CDR1 SGHRS, CDR2 YFSETQ. The DNA of the CDR3 is TGCGCCAGCAGCTTACTTGGACAGGGAGACGGAGATACGCAGTATTTT. It codes for CASSLLGQGDGDTQYF.

This clonotype was found many times. The chain combines TRBV7-2 with TRBJ1-1, with a weak D call TRBD1 (5 bases). Germline V lookup: CDR1 SGHTA, CDR2 FQGNSA. This CDR3 region has 13 residues. Trimming cost V 3 bases and J 1 base, with 6 bases left between them. The CDR3 loop reads CASSLTANTEAFF. As DNA, the CDR3 is TGTGCCAGCAGCTTGACAGCGAACACTGAAGCTTTCTTT.

This clonotype was counted once. The rearrangement joins TRBV2 to TRBJ2-1; 12 bases align to TRBD2. The CDR3 consists of 16 residues. The junction had 6 bases not matched to a gene; V was cut back by 4 bases and J by 5 bases. CDR1 is SNHLY, CDR2 FYNNEI, per germline. CDR3 loop: CASSVQGLAGNNEQFF. CDR3 coding DNA: TGTGCCAGCAGTGTACAAGGACTAGCGGGGAACAATGAGCAGTTCTTC. Complete variable domain (other parts from reference TRBV2 and TRBJ2-1): EPEVTQTPSHQVTQMGQEVILRCVPISNHLYFYWYRQILGQKVEFLVSFYNNEISEKSEIFDDQFSVERPDGSNFTLKIRSTKLEDSAMYFCASSVQGLAGNNEQFFGPGTRLTVL.

This clonotype was detected ten times or more. The CDR3 nucleotides read TGTGCCAGCAGCTTAGGGGATCTGGGGACAGATACGCAGTATTTT. Translating it yields CASSLGDLGTDTQYF. The rearrangement links TRBV7-2 to TRBJ2-3; D call uncertain. The CDR3 has 15 amino acids. Deletions cut 1 base from V and 3 bases from J, with 11 bases between. Per the germline V gene, CDR1 is SGHTA and CDR2 is FQGNSA.

This clonotype was recorded at least ten times. This chain joins TRBV7-2 and TRBJ1-5; possible D gene TRBD1, 6 bases. This CDR3 comprises 16 residues. The germline V gene has CDR1 SGHTA and CDR2 FQGNSA. The V end lost 4 bases, the J end lost 2 bases, and 15 bases lay between the germline ends. CDR3 loop: CASSSTGYYGNQPQHF. CDR3 coding DNA: TGTGCCAGCAGCTCGACAGGTTACTATGGCAATCAGCCCCAGCATTTT.

The chain joins TRBV12-3 or TRBV12-4 to TRBJ2-5; maybe TRBD2 (5 bases). V was trimmed by 10 bases and J by 4 bases, leaving 19 bases between them. This CDR3 contains 14 residues. The CDR3, as DNA: TGTGCCACCCTACACCGAGGGCCGGGAGAGACCCAGTACTTC. Protein sequence: CATLHRGPGETQYF.

This clonotype showed up just a few times. The chain links TRBV7-9 to TRBJ1-5, with TRBD1 matching 7 bases. The CDR3 is 14 residues long. CDR1 is SEHNR, CDR2 FQNEAQ, per germline (reference sequence). V shed 5 bases, J shed 4 bases, and the junction held 5 bases outside the gene matches. CDR3 sequence reads: CASSIDRENQPQHF. CDR3 sequence (DNA): TGTGCCAGCAGCATAGACAGGGAAAATCAGCCCCAGCATTTT.

The sample holds many counts of this clonotype. The chain combines TRBV9 with TRBJ1-6; D gene ambiguous. V was cut by 0 bases and J by 5 bases, with 3 bases left in between. The germline V gene has CDR1 SGDLS and CDR2 YYNGEE. This CDR3 has 13 residues. CDR3 amino acids: CASSVGDNSPLHF. As DNA, the CDR3 is TGTGCCAGCAGCGTAGGGGATAATTCACCCCTCCACTTT.

This clonotype was seen repeatedly, ten times or more. DNA for the CDR3: TGTGCCAGCAGCCCGTGGGGGAACACTGAAGCTTTCTTT. This gives the protein CASSPWGNTEAFF. The chain carries TRBV9 and TRBJ1-1, with no clear D. This CDR3 comprises 13 residues. The germline CDR1 and CDR2 sequences are SGDLS and YYNGEE. Trimming removed 4 bases at V and 1 base at J, with 8 bases between.

Many counts were recorded for this clonotype. CDR3 bases: TGTGCCAGCAGTTACTCGGGGGGGAAGGCCGGGGAGCTGTTTTTT. Translated: CASSYSGGKAGELFF. The gene calls are TRBV6-5 and TRBJ2-2; 7 bases line up with TRBD2. Unmatched junction bases numbered 4, after V lost 0 bases and J lost 6 bases. The CDR3 totals 15 residues. Looked up from germline, CDR1 is MNHEY and CDR2 is SVGAGI.

This clonotype was counted many times. The gene calls are TRBV7-9 and TRBJ2-1; unclear D gene. The CDR3 length is 14 residues. With 8 bases removed from V and 1 base from J, the gap between germline ends came to 12 bases. Germline V gene data show CDR1 as SEHNR and CDR2 as FQNEAQ (reference sequence). In nucleotides, the CDR3 is TGTGCCAGCGCGTGGGTCCTATCCTACAATGAGCAGTTCTTC. It is translated as CASAWVLSYNEQFF.